The 32 T cell receptor beta chains listed next were all sequenced from one sample in a study of blood T cell repertoires in COVID-19. Only in-frame clones appear in the TCRdb table, and some are missing; sequencing was by immunoSEQ multiplex PCR. This sample has 130,000 or so clones, with 80% to 90% found just once. Sequencing input: peripheral blood. These receptors all come from a man aged 45 to 65 with active or convalescent COVID-19.

The rearrangement joins TRBV5-5 to TRBJ1-1; possibly TRBD1 for D (5 bases). The CDR3 covers 15 residues. Germline V gene lookup returns CDR1 SGHKS and CDR2 YYEKEE (reference sequence). With 3 bases removed from V and 5 bases from J, the gap between germline ends came to 17 bases. The DNA for the CDR3 is TGTGCCAGCAGCTCCCGGTTCGGGGGTGGTACTGAAGCTTTCTTT. Protein: CASSSRFGGGTEAFF.

The genes are TRBV19 and TRBJ1-1; D is possibly TRBD1 (5 bases). V dropped 5 bases and J dropped 3 bases, with 13 bases sitting between them. The germline V gene encodes CDR1 LNHDA and CDR2 SQIVND (reference sequence). There are 14 residues in the CDR3. In nucleotides, the CDR3 is TGTGCCAGTAGTGCAGGGTTAATGCACACTGAAGCTTTCTTT. Translation: CASSAGLMHTEAFF.

This rearrangement joins TRBV14 to TRBJ2-1, with 14 nucleotides matching TRBD2. CDR1 and CDR2 (germline): SGHDN, FVKESK. The CDR3 has 16 residues. Germline trimming cut 2 bases from V and 8 bases from J; bases unmatched to any gene: 5. The CDR3 loop is CASSQWGLAGVDEQFF. The CDR3 bases are TGTGCCAGCAGCCAATGGGGACTAGCGGGAGTCGATGAGCAGTTCTTC.

This chain joins TRBV7-8 and TRBJ1-6; possibly TRBD1 for D (5 bases). CDR1 and CDR2 (germline): SGHVS, FQNEAQ. The V and J ends lost 4 bases and 6 bases respectively, with 13 bases between them. CDR3 length equals 15 residues. The CDR3 nucleotides are TGTGCCAGCAGCTCCCTGGGGCGGTCTAATTCACCCCTCCACTTT. This sequence encodes CASSSLGRSNSPLHF.

V and J are TRBV29-1 and TRBJ2-7; 9 bases align to TRBD1. With V trimmed by 2 bases and J by 4 bases, 3 bases remained unmatched. The CDR3 runs 13 residues. CDR1 and CDR2 from the germline V gene are SQVTM and ANQGSEA. This CDR3 is CSVERTGEYEQYF. The CDR3 DNA follows: TGCAGCGTTGAACGGACAGGGGAATACGAGCAGTACTTC.

This clone was seen a few times. Other DNA sequences in the same sample also yield this CDR3. The chain has TRBV7-9 and TRBJ1-5; 9 bases align to TRBD1. CDR1 SEHNR and CDR2 FQNEAQ come from the germline V gene (reference sequence). CDR3 length: 14 residues. The junction had 1 base not matched to a gene; V was cut back by 5 bases and J by 2 bases. CDR3: CASSRTGGNQPQHF. The CDR3 coding sequence is TGTGCCAGCAGCAGGACAGGGGGCAATCAGCCCCAGCATTTT.

V gene TRBV5-1 combines with J gene TRBJ2-5, with 9 bases fitting TRBD1. Germline CDR1 is SGHRS and CDR2 is YFSETQ. Trimming took 4 bases from V and 2 from J; bases not matched to a gene: 6. The CDR3 length is 15 residues. The CDR3 DNA sequence: TGCGCCAGCAGCGGACAGGGGAAAGAACAAGAGACCCAGTACTTC. Amino acid sequence: CASSGQGKEQETQYF.

V gene TRBV9 combines with J gene TRBJ2-3; 8 nucleotides align to TRBD2. V shed 2 bases and J 6 bases; nucleotides not matched to a gene: 8. Germline V gives CDR1 SGDLS, CDR2 YYNGEE. The CDR3 loop spans 15 amino acids. This CDR3 is CASSVLAGGEDTQYF. The CDR3 bases are TGTGCCAGCAGCGTTCTAGCGGGCGGGGAGGATACGCAGTATTTT.

The chain joins TRBV30 to TRBJ1-4; 8 bases line up with TRBD1. The CDR3 totals 14 residues. The V gene end was trimmed by 1 base and the J gene end by 7 bases; junction bases not matched to a gene: 5. Germline-derived CDR1 and CDR2 are GTSNPN and SVGIG (reference sequence). This chain's CDR3 is CAWSATGGGEKLFF. CDR3 coding DNA: TGTGCCTGGAGTGCAACAGGGGGAGGTGAAAAACTGTTTTTT.

V gene TRBV7-9 combines with J gene TRBJ2-2; D is unclear. The CDR3 has 15 residues. V shed 3 bases and J shed 0 bases, with 8 bases lying between them. Germline CDR1 SEHNR, CDR2 FQNEAQ (reference sequence). The CDR3 loop is CASSFNSPNTGELFF. CDR3 bases: TGTGCCAGCAGCTTTAACAGCCCGAACACCGGGGAGCTGTTTTTT.

The rearrangement joins TRBV20-1 to TRBJ2-7; the match to TRBD1 covers 11 bases. The germline V gene encodes CDR1 DFQATT and CDR2 SNEGSKA (reference sequence). The CDR3 totals 14 residues. V shed 3 bases, J shed 1 base, and the junction held 2 bases outside the gene matches. The CDR3 loop is CSASGTGGSYEQYF. In DNA form, the CDR3 reads TGCAGTGCTAGTGGGACAGGGGGATCCTACGAGCAGTACTTC.

This chain joins TRBV11-2 and TRBJ2-7; a possible D gene is TRBD2 (6 bases). The CDR3 runs to 15 residues. Trimming left V 5 bases short and J 2 bases short, with 16 bases between. CDR1 is SGHAT, CDR2 FQNNGV, per germline. The CDR3 DNA follows: TGTGCCAGCAGCGTGGAGGGACCTACCCCCTACGAGCAGTACTTC. Protein sequence: CASSVEGPTPYEQYF. The full variable domain, in which reference TRBV11-2 and TRBJ2-7 provide the parts outside the CDR3, is EAGVAQSPRYKIIEKRQSVAFWCNPISGHATLYWYQQILGQGPKLLIQFQNNGVVDDSQLPKDRFSAERLKGVDSTLKIQPAKLEDSAVYLCASSVEGPTPYEQYFGPGTRLTVT.

The V gene is TRBV29-1, the J gene TRBJ2-5; the match to TRBD1 covers 8 bases. The germline V gene has CDR1 SQVTM and CDR2 ANQGSEA. This CDR3 spans 15 amino acids. J was trimmed by 5 bases and V by 4 bases; bases with no gene match: 12. The CDR3 reads CSVGFLRQGWETQYF. The CDR3 DNA follows: TGCAGCGTTGGCTTCCTGAGACAGGGGTGGGAGACCCAGTACTTC.

This chain links TRBV3-1 (or the pseudogene TRBV3-2) with TRBJ1-1; 9 positions agree with TRBD1. Germline trimming cut 1 base from V and 6 bases from J; bases unmatched to any gene: 3. Germline V gene sequence: CDR1 LGHDT, CDR2 YNNKEL (reference sequence). The CDR3 extends over 14 amino acids. CDR3 amino acids: CASSQAQGASEAFF. In DNA, the CDR3 is TGTGCCAGCAGCCAAGCACAGGGGGCCTCTGAAGCTTTCTTT.

This sequence joins TRBV2 and TRBJ2-7; a weak D match, TRBD2 (6 bases). The V gene lost 10 bases and the J gene lost 0 bases, with 13 bases spanning the gap. The CDR3 sequence is 13 residues long. CDR1 and CDR2 from the germline V gene are SNHLY and FYNNEI. CDR3 sequence reads: CATTGGPSYEQYF. Here the CDR3 DNA reads TGTGCCACCACCGGAGGGCCCTCCTACGAGCAGTACTTC.

The chain employs TRBV6-6 and TRBJ2-7; TRBD1 agrees at 7 bases. J lost 3 bases, V lost 6 bases, and 14 bases had no gene match. Germline V lookup: CDR1 MNHNY, CDR2 SVGAGI (reference sequence). The CDR3 runs to 16 residues. CDR3 nucleotide sequence: TGTGCCAGCAGCCCACCTGGGACAGTCAGTAACTACGAGCAGTACTTC. Translation gives CASSPPGTVSNYEQYF.

The chain uses TRBV12-5 and TRBJ1-1; 7 positions match TRBD1. V dropped 6 bases and J dropped 0; count of bases not matched to a gene: 4. The V gene's germline CDR1 is LGHNT and CDR2 FRNRAP. The CDR3 totals 14 residues. CDR3 bases: TGTGCTAGTGGACCTACAGGGGTGAACACTGAAGCTTTCTTT. This translates into CASGPTGVNTEAFF. The entire variable domain, with the rest obtained from reference TRBV12-5 and TRBJ1-1, is as follows: DARVTQTPRHKVTEMGQEVTMRCQPILGHNTVFWYRQTMMQGLELLAYFRNRAPLDDSGMPKDRFSAEMPDATLATLKIQPSEPRDSAVYFCASGPTGVNTEAFFGQGTRLTVV.

The chain combines TRBV10-2 with TRBJ2-4, with D perhaps matching TRBD2 (5 bases). Germline V CDR1 and CDR2: WSHSY, SAAADI. The length of the CDR3 is 17 residues. The V and J ends lost 7 bases and 0 bases respectively, with 19 bases between them. CDR3 DNA: TGCGCCAGCACCGAGGGTAGGGAAGGTCTAGCCAAAAACATTCAGTACTTC. Its translation: CASTEGREGLAKNIQYF.

The rearrangement links TRBV5-4 to TRBJ2-2, with 10 bases fitting TRBD1. CDR1 and CDR2 from the germline V gene are SGHNT and YYREEE (reference sequence). The CDR3 totals 15 residues. The J segment lost 5 bases and the V segment lost 4 bases, leaving 5 bases of the junction unmatched. CDR3 sequence: CASSVPGQGTGELFF. CDR3 DNA sequence: TGTGCCAGCAGCGTGCCGGGACAGGGGACCGGGGAGCTGTTTTTT.

This chain uses TRBV3-1 (or the pseudogene TRBV3-2) with TRBJ2-6; D is unclear. The CDR3 runs to 15 residues. Deletions cut 5 bases from V and 0 bases from J, with 8 bases between. Germline CDR1 LGHDT, CDR2 YNNKEL (reference sequence). CDR3 amino acids: CASSWANSGANVLTF. The CDR3 DNA reads as TGTGCCAGCAGCTGGGCGAACTCTGGGGCCAACGTCCTGACTTTC.

V gene TRBV28 combines with J gene TRBJ2-6, with D possibly being TRBD2 (7 bases). The V gene's germline CDR1 is MDHEN and CDR2 SYDVKM. This CDR3 has 15 residues. Trimming removed 3 bases at V and 8 bases at J, with 14 bases between. The CDR3 DNA is TGTGCCAGCAGTTTGGGGGGGGCCGGGACCAACGTCCTGACTTTC. Its translation: CASSLGGAGTNVLTF.

J is TRBJ1-4 and V is TRBV2; no clear D. CDR3 length equals 14 residues. Germline V lookup: CDR1 SNHLY, CDR2 FYNNEI. Trimming pared 3 bases from V and 3 bases from J, leaving 8 bases between. For the CDR3, the DNA is TGTGCCAGCAGTGATCTCTTTGCTAATGAAAAACTGTTTTTT. It is translated as CASSDLFANEKLFF.

This chain links TRBV3-1 (or the pseudogene TRBV3-2) with TRBJ1-4; D perhaps matches TRBD1 (5 bases). V lost 1 base and J 7 bases, leaving 19 bases between the germline ends. Germline CDR1 and CDR2: LGHDT and YNNKEL (reference sequence). The CDR3 runs to 17 residues. Written as DNA, the CDR3 is TGTGCCAGCAGCCAAGTGGCGGGGGAGAGAGGGCGTGAAAAACTGTTTTTT. Translation gives CASSQVAGERGREKLFF.

V is TRBV30 and J is TRBJ1-5, with D maybe TRBD1 (6 bases). CDR1 GTSNPN and CDR2 SVGIG come from the germline V gene (reference sequence). V lost 3 bases and J lost 0, with 15 bases in between. This CDR3 spans 16 amino acids. The CDR3 protein is CAWRDVAGVSNQPQHF. The CDR3 nucleotides are TGTGCCTGGAGAGATGTGGCAGGGGTTAGCAATCAGCCCCAGCATTTT.

The gene calls are TRBV10-1 and TRBJ2-3; 9 positions match TRBD2. Germline V lookup: CDR1 WNHNN, CDR2 SYGVQD (reference sequence). The V and J ends lost 5 bases and 0 bases, in that order; junction bases with no gene match: 3. This CDR3 has 15 amino acids. The DNA of the CDR3 is TGCGCCAGCAGTTCTAGCGGGATTAGCACAGATACGCAGTATTTT. Its translation: CASSSSGISTDTQYF.

The chain combines TRBV20-1 with TRBJ2-1; tentatively, D is TRBD2 (5 bases). The germline V and J ends were trimmed by 3 bases and 7 bases, with 13 bases remaining between them. The CDR3 has 13 residues. Per the germline V gene, CDR1 is DFQATT and CDR2 is SNEGSKA (reference sequence). CDR3 bases: TGCAGTGCTAGTAGGACTGTGGGAAATGAGCAGTTCTTC. This gives the protein CSASRTVGNEQFF.

A note on this clone: The junction departs from the called germline gene at one end, perhaps through a read error. This chain links TRBV6-2 or TRBV6-3 with TRBJ2-5; tentative D call: TRBD1 (5 bases). From germline, CDR1 is MNHEY and CDR2 SVGEGT. The CDR3 contains 14 residues. CDR3 sequence: CASTYGRGRETQYF. The CDR3 DNA reads as TGTGCCAGCACTTACGGTAGGGGAAGGGAGACCCAGTACTTC.

V usage is TRBV25-1 and J usage is TRBJ1-1; D not certain. This CDR3 has 14 amino acids. Germline V lookup: CDR1 MGHDK, CDR2 SYGVNS. V lost 6 bases, J lost 1 base, and 12 bases lay in between. CDR3 bases: TGTGCCAGCAGGCCCCCCGGGGAGAACACTGAAGCTTTCTTT. This encodes CASRPPGENTEAFF.

V usage is TRBV19 and J usage is TRBJ2-3, with D tentatively TRBD1 (6 bases). Trimming removed 2 bases from V and 6 bases from J, with 15 bases in between. CDR3 length: 15 amino acids. Germline-derived CDR1 and CDR2 are LNHDA and SQIVND (reference sequence). The CDR3 is CASSISRGFGDTQYF. CDR3 bases: TGTGCCAGTAGTATATCTAGGGGGTTCGGTGATACGCAGTATTTT.

This clone was detected once. This chain uses TRBV24-1 with TRBJ2-7; 8 nucleotides match TRBD2. Trimming cost V 1 base and J 5 bases; bases outside gene matches: 6. Germline assignment: CDR1 KGHDR and CDR2 SFDVKD. The CDR3 is made up of 15 amino acids. The CDR3 loop is CATSDFEAGVHEQYF. The CDR3 DNA sequence: TGTGCCACCAGTGATTTTGAAGCGGGAGTCCACGAGCAGTACTTC.

V gene TRBV3-1 (or the pseudogene TRBV3-2) combines with J gene TRBJ2-7; 7 nucleotides match TRBD2. The ends lost 2 bases at V and 5 bases at J; junction bases unmatched: 12. CDR3 length: 16 amino acids. CDR1 and CDR2 (germline): LGHDT, YNNKEL (reference sequence). The CDR3 sequence: CASSQSNLGGVHEQYF. The CDR3 DNA sequence: TGTGCCAGCAGCCAATCAAACTTGGGAGGGGTCCACGAGCAGTACTTC.

The chain combines TRBV24-1 with TRBJ2-3; 8 nucleotides align to TRBD2. The V segment lost 1 base and the J segment 7 bases; nucleotides outside the gene matches: 12. Germline values: CDR1 KGHDR, CDR2 SFDVKD. The CDR3 is made up of 17 amino acids. Here the CDR3 reads CATSDLAREDQRNTQYF. CDR3 nucleotides: TGTGCCACCAGTGATTTAGCGCGGGAGGACCAGAGGAATACGCAGTATTTT.